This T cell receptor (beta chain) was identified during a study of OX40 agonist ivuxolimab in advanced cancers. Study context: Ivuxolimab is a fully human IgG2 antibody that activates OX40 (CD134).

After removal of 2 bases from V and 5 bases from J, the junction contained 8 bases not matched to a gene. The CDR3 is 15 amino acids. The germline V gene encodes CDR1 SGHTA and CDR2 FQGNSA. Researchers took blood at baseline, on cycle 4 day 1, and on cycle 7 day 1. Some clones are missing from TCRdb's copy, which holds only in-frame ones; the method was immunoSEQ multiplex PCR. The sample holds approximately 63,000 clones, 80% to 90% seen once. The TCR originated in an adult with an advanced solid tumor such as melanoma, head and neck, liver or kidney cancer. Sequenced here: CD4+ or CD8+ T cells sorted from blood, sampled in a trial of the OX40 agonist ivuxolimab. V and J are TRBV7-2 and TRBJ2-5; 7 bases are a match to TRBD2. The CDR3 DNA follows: TGTGCCAGCAGCTTAAGCGGGAACCCAGGGGAGACCCAGTACTTC. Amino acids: CASSLSGNPGETQYF.